The 25 T cell receptor beta chains in this list originate from one sample, sequenced in a study of response to subunit inactivated influenza vaccine. TCRdb ran MiXCR on the RT-PCR reads and lists one entry per CDR3 protein. The sample consists of 450,000 to 600,000 distinct CDR3 sequences, 15% to 20% of them appearing once. This specimen consisted of CD4+ T cells sorted from PBMCs, obtained approximately 25 months after vaccination. Source of these receptors: a man aged 50-75 years who received an inactivated influenza vaccine.

Only a few counts were recorded for this clonotype. The chain is built from TRBV5-5 and TRBJ2-5; tentative D call: TRBD1 (6 bases). The CDR3 length is 16 residues. V dropped 2 bases and J dropped 4 bases, with 18 bases sitting between them. Germline V gives CDR1 SGHKS, CDR2 YYEKEE (reference sequence). The CDR3 sequence: CASSLKWRQVGETQYF. The CDR3, as DNA: TGTGCCAGCAGCTTAAAGTGGCGACAGGTCGGAGAGACCCAGTACTTC.

This clonotype was counted ten times or more. CDR3 nucleotide sequence: TGTGCCAGCAGCTTAGTGTTGACAGGGACTAACTATGGCTACACCTTC. It codes for CASSLVLTGTNYGYTF. This rearrangement joins TRBV7-9 to TRBJ1-2; 7 bases map to TRBD1. Germline assignment: CDR1 SEHNR and CDR2 FQNEAQ (reference sequence). J lost 0 bases, V lost 1 base, and 5 bases had no gene match. CDR3 length: 16 amino acids.

The rearrangement joins TRBV11-2 to TRBJ1-4, with 8 bases fitting TRBD1. With V trimmed by 5 bases and J by 4 bases, 6 bases remained unmatched. This CDR3 is built from 15 residues. Germline-derived CDR1 and CDR2 are SGHAT and FQNNGV. The CDR3 loop is CASSIGQGNNEKLFF. The CDR3 DNA sequence: TGTGCCAGCAGCATCGGACAGGGCAATAATGAAAAACTGTTTTTT.

This clonotype was counted a few times. The chain employs TRBV12-3 or TRBV12-4 and TRBJ1-2; weak D call: TRBD1 (5 bases). Trimming removed 5 bases from V and 0 bases from J, with 10 bases in between. CDR3 length: 14 residues. The CDR3 DNA follows: TGTGCCAGCAGTATTAAAGGGGCTAACTATGGCTACACCTTC. This translates into CASSIKGANYGYTF.

In its sample, this clonotype was seen many times. The chain recombines TRBV5-1 with TRBJ2-3; D perhaps matches TRBD2 (6 bases). V lost 3 bases to trimming and J lost 2 bases, with 10 bases between them. In germline, CDR1 is SGHRS, CDR2 YFSETQ. This CDR3 region has 14 residues. CDR3 bases: TGCGCCAGCAGCTCCGGGGACTTCACAGATACGCAGTATTTT. Amino acids: CASSSGDFTDTQYF.

DNA of the CDR3: TGTGCCAGCAGTGCAGTAGGGGTGACTGAAGCTTTCTTT. The encoded protein is CASSAVGVTEAFF. The V call is TRBV2, the J call TRBJ1-1, with D possibly being TRBD1 (5 bases). Germline CDR1 SNHLY, CDR2 FYNNEI. This CDR3 is 13 amino acids long. Trimming took off 4 bases at V and 5 bases at J, with 11 bases between the two ends.

This clonotype was counted between two and nine times. This chain uses TRBV27 with TRBJ2-3; weak D call: TRBD1 (5 bases). The CDR3 totals 15 residues. Trimming stripped 7 bases from V and 1 base from J, with 15 bases between. From germline, CDR1 is MNHEY and CDR2 SMNVEV (reference sequence). CDR3 sequence: CASTPLGRGTDTQYF. CDR3 in DNA: TGTGCCAGCACCCCATTGGGCAGGGGCACAGATACGCAGTATTTT.

This clonotype was seen more than once but under ten times. The chain employs TRBV7-2 and TRBJ2-3, with 9 bases that match TRBD2. Germline lookup yields CDR1 SGHTA and CDR2 FQGNSA. V shed 1 base, J shed 5 bases, and the junction held 7 bases outside the gene matches. The CDR3 contains 16 residues. The CDR3 loop reads CASSLVFSGGVDTQYF. DNA for the CDR3: TGTGCCAGCAGCTTAGTTTTTAGCGGGGGAGTAGATACGCAGTATTTT.

This clonotype was counted at least ten times. V gene TRBV6-1 combines with J gene TRBJ1-5; TRBD1 is a possible D gene (5 bases). CDR3 size: 14 residues. Germline V lookup: CDR1 MNHNS, CDR2 SASEGT. Deletions cut 4 bases from V and 2 bases from J, with 9 bases between. Here the CDR3 reads CASSGGGRNQPQHF. The CDR3 DNA reads TGTGCCAGCAGTGGGGGGGGTCGCAATCAGCCCCAGCATTTT.

This clonotype was picked up a small number of times. The V call is TRBV27, the J call TRBJ2-5; D perhaps matches TRBD2 (6 bases). The CDR3 length is 14 residues. V lost 6 bases and J 7 bases, leaving 18 bases between the germline ends. Germline-derived CDR1 and CDR2 are MNHEY and SMNVEV (reference sequence). Here the CDR3 DNA reads TGTGCCAGCAGGGCACTAGGAGGGAAAGGGACCCAGTACTTC. This encodes CASRALGGKGTQYF.

This chain joins TRBV29-1 and TRBJ1-2; possibly TRBD1 for D (5 bases). This CDR3 comprises 13 residues. CDR1 and CDR2 from the germline V gene are SQVTM and ANQGSEA. The V end lost 4 bases, the J end lost 0 bases, and 9 bases lay between the germline ends. The CDR3 DNA reads as TGCAGCGTTGTCGACAGTCCTAACTATGGCTACACCTTC. Translated, it gives CSVVDSPNYGYTF.

This clonotype was detected many times. The chain links TRBV4-3 to TRBJ2-1; no clear D gene. Trimming took 0 bases from V and 5 from J, leaving 11 bases between them. CDR1 and CDR2 from the germline V gene are LGHNA and YSLEER. The CDR3 runs to 15 residues. CDR3: CASSQDVWRNNEQFF. The CDR3 bases are TGCGCCAGCAGCCAAGATGTATGGCGGAACAATGAGCAGTTCTTC.

The gene calls are TRBV6-2 or TRBV6-3 and TRBJ2-1; D gene unclear. Trimming pared 1 base from V and 6 bases from J, leaving 13 bases between. Per germline, CDR1 MNHEY and CDR2 SVGEGT. The CDR3 totals 15 residues. The CDR3 reads CASSYFGSTGNEQFF. CDR3 nucleotide sequence: TGTGCCAGCAGTTACTTTGGGTCCACCGGCAATGAGCAGTTCTTC.

This clonotype has just a few counts. This chain links TRBV28 with TRBJ1-2; TRBD1 matches at 7 bases. Trimming cost V 8 bases and J 2 bases; bases outside gene matches: 8. Germline CDR1 MDHEN, CDR2 SYDVKM. The CDR3 contains 14 residues. Written as DNA, the CDR3 is TGTGCCAGCCTAAGAGGGGGCGTAAACTATGGCTACACCTTC. It translates to CASLRGGVNYGYTF.

This chain uses TRBV19 with TRBJ1-1; tentative D call: TRBD1 (6 bases). CDR3 length: 13 residues. Per the germline V gene, CDR1 is LNHDA and CDR2 is SQIVND (reference sequence). Trimming removed 3 bases from V and 4 bases from J, with 9 bases in between. CDR3: CASSIWGRTEAFF. The CDR3 DNA is TGTGCCAGTAGTATCTGGGGGCGCACTGAAGCTTTCTTT.

This clonotype was picked up a small number of times. This chain joins TRBV5-1 and TRBJ2-2, with 11 positions matching TRBD2. CDR1 and CDR2 (germline): SGHRS, YFSETQ. The J segment lost 7 bases and the V segment lost 1 base, leaving 3 bases of the junction unmatched. This CDR3 is built from 15 residues. The CDR3 DNA reads TGCGCCAGCAGCTTGACACTAGCGGGAGTCGGGGAGCTGTTTTTT. This gives the protein CASSLTLAGVGELFF.

This clonotype has at least ten counts. The V gene is TRBV7-9, the J gene TRBJ1-6, with 10 bases fitting TRBD1. V lost 3 bases, J lost 10 bases, and 3 bases stayed unmatched. CDR1 is SEHNR, CDR2 FQNEAQ, per germline (reference sequence). CDR3 length: 14 residues. CDR3 sequence: CASSFGQGGSPLHF. The DNA for the CDR3 is TGTGCCAGCAGCTTTGGACAGGGGGGCTCACCCCTCCACTTT.

The chain carries TRBV15 and TRBJ2-4; D tentatively fits TRBD1 or TRBD2 (5 bases each). CDR1 LNHNV and CDR2 YYDKDF come from the germline V gene (reference sequence). The V end lost 0 bases, the J end lost 5 bases, and 17 bases lay between the germline ends. The length of the CDR3 is 17 residues. CDR3 sequence: CATSRDPVGRGENIQYF. CDR3 in DNA: TGTGCCACCAGCAGAGATCCCGTCGGACGGGGCGAAAACATTCAGTACTTC. The full variable domain, in which reference TRBV15 and TRBJ2-4 provide the parts outside the CDR3, is DAMVIQNPRYQVTQFGKPVTLSCSQTLNHNVMYWYQQKSSQAPKLLFHYYDKDFNNEADTPDNFQSRRPNTSFCFLDIRSPGLGDTAMYLCATSRDPVGRGENIQYFGAGTRLSVL.

A few counts support this clonotype. This chain joins TRBV29-1 and TRBJ2-1, with TRBD1 as a possible D gene (5 bases). The CDR3 is 13 residues long. CDR1 and CDR2 (germline): SQVTM, ANQGSEA. The V end was cut by 4 bases, the J end by 5 bases, with 12 bases between. The CDR3 sequence is CSVARRGDNEQFF. CDR3 DNA sequence: TGCAGCGTTGCCAGAAGGGGCGACAATGAGCAGTTCTTC.

The chain joins TRBV15 to TRBJ2-7; TRBD1 is a possible D gene (6 bases). Trimming cost V 0 bases and J 5 bases, with 17 bases left between them. The CDR3 is 16 amino acids. The V gene's germline CDR1 is LNHNV and CDR2 YYDKDF (reference sequence). CDR3 residues: CATSRDRGALIHEQYF. As DNA, the CDR3 is TGTGCCACCAGCAGAGACAGGGGCGCCTTAATCCACGAGCAGTACTTC.

This clonotype appeared many times. The chain uses TRBV7-8 and TRBJ2-3; TRBD1 matches at 9 bases. This CDR3 comprises 15 residues. Germline CDR1 and CDR2: SGHVS and FQNEAQ. J was trimmed by 2 bases and V by 5 bases; bases with no gene match: 5. CDR3 sequence (DNA): TGTGCCAGCAGCACTAGACAGGGGGACACAGATACGCAGTATTTT. Protein product: CASSTRQGDTDTQYF. The full variable domain, rest sourced from reference TRBV7-8 and TRBJ2-3, is GAGVSQSPRYKVAKRGQDVALRCDPISGHVSLFWYQQALGQGPEFLTYFQNEAQLDKSGLPSDRFFAERPEGSVSTLKIQRTQQEDSAVYLCASSTRQGDTDTQYFGPGTRLTVL.

This CDR3 is CASSLSVGLGTGDQPQHF. The DNA for the CDR3 is TGTGCCAGCAGTTTATCGGTCGGACTCGGGACAGGGGACCAGCCCCAGCATTTT. The genes are TRBV28 and TRBJ1-5; 10 bases fit TRBD1. V shed 1 base and J 7 bases; nucleotides not matched to a gene: 13. Germline assignment: CDR1 MDHEN and CDR2 SYDVKM. This CDR3 comprises 18 residues.

This clonotype was recorded a few times. The chain is built from TRBV4-1 and TRBJ1-3; D not certain. The germline V and J ends were trimmed by 2 bases and 0 bases, with 5 bases remaining between them. This CDR3 is built from 14 residues. CDR1 and CDR2 (germline): MGHRA, YSYEKL. CDR3 sequence: CASSQIRSGNTIYF. Here the CDR3 DNA reads TGCGCCAGCAGCCAAATTCGCTCTGGAAACACCATATATTTT.

This clonotype has more than one count but fewer than ten. This sequence joins TRBV5-1 and TRBJ2-5; TRBD1 matches at 7 bases. The CDR3 consists of 15 residues. The V and J ends lost 4 bases and 5 bases, in that order; junction bases with no gene match: 11. Germline V lookup: CDR1 SGHRS, CDR2 YFSETQ. CDR3: CASSPETGIGETQYF. The CDR3 bases are TGCGCCAGCAGCCCGGAGACAGGGATTGGCGAGACCCAGTACTTC.

A few counts support this clonotype. The rearrangement joins TRBV6-2 or TRBV6-3 to TRBJ2-1; D remains ambiguous. The ends were cut back, 0 bases at V and 0 bases at J, with 9 bases in the middle. The CDR3 loop spans 16 amino acids. Germline V CDR1 and CDR2: MNHEY, SVGEGT. The DNA of the CDR3 is TGTGCCAGCAGTTACTCGATGGGAAACTCCTACAATGAGCAGTTCTTC. This codes for CASSYSMGNSYNEQFF.